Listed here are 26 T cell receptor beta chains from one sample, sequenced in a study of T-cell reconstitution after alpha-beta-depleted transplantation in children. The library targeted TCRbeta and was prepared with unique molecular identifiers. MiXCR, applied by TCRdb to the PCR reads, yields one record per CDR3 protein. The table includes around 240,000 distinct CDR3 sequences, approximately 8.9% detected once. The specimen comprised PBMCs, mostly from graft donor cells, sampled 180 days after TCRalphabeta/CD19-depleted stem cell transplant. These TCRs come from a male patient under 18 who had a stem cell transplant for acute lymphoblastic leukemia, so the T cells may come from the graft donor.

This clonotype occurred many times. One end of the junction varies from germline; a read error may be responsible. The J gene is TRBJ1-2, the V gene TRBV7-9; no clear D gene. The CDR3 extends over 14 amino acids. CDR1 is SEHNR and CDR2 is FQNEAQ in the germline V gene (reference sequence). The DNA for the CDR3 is TGTGCCAGCAGCTTAGGAAGCATCGGGAGACACCCTCTGTTC. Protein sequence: CASSLGSIGRHPLF.

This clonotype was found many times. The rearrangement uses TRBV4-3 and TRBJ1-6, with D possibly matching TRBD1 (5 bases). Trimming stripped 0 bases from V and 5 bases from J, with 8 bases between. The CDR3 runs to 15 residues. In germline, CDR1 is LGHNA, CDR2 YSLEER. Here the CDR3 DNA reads TGCGCCAGCAGCCAAGATTCAGGGAATAATTCACCCCTCCACTTT. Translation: CASSQDSGNNSPLHF.

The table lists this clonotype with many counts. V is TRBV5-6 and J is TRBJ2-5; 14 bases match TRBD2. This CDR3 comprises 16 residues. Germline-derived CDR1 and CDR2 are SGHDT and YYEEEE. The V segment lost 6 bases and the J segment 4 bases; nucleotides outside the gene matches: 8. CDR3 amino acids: CASTETSGRARETQYF. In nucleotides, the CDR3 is TGTGCCAGCACCGAGACTAGCGGGAGGGCCCGAGAGACCCAGTACTTC.

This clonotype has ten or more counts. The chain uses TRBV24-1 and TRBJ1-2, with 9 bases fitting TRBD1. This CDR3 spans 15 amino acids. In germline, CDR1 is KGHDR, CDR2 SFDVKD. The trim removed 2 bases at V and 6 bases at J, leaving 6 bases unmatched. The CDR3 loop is CATSDSTRDRDGYTF. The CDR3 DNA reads TGTGCCACCAGTGATTCCACAAGGGACAGGGATGGCTACACCTTC.

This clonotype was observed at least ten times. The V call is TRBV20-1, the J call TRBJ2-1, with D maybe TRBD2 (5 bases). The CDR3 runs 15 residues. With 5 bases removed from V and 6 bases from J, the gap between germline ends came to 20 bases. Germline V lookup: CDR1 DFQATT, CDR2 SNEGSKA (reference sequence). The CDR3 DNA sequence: TGCAGTGCTCGGGGTGATAGTGAGTCCCGCAATGAGCAGTTCTTC. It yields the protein CSARGDSESRNEQFF.

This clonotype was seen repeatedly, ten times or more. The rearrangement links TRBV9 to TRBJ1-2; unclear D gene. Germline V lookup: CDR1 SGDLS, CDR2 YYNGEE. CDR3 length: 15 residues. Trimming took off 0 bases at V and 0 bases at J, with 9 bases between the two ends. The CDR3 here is CASSVGEVTNYGYTF. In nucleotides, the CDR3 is TGTGCCAGCAGCGTAGGGGAGGTGACTAACTATGGCTACACCTTC.

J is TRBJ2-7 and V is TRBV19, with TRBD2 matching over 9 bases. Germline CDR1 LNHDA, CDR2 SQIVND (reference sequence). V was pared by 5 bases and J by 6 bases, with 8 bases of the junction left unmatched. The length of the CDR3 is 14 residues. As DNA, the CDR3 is TGTGCCAGTAGTGTGACTAGCGGAACCTTCGAGCAGTACTTC. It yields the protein CASSVTSGTFEQYF.

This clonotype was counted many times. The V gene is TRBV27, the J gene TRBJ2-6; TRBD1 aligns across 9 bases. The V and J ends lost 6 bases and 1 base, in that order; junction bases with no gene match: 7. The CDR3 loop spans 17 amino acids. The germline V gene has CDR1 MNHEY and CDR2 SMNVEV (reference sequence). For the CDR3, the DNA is TGTGCCAGCAGCCTTCGACAGGGGGTGTCTGGGGCCAACGTCCTGACTTTC. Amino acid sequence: CASSLRQGVSGANVLTF.

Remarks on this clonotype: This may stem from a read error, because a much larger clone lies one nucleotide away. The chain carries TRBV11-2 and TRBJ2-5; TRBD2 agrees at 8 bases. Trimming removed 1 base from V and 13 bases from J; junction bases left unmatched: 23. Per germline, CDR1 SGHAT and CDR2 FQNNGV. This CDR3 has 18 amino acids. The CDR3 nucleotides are TGTGCCAGCAGCTTAGTTCAAGCGGGGGCCGGAACCCGGGGGAAGCGGTACTTC. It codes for CASSLVQAGAGTRGKRYF.

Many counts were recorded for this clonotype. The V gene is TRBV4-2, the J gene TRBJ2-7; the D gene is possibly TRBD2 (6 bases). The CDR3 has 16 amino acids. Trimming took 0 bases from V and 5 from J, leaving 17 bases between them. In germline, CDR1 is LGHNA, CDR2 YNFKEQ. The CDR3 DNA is TGTGCCAGCAGCCAAGAGTTGGCGGGATCCTTCCACGAGCAGTACTTC. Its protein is CASSQELAGSFHEQYF.

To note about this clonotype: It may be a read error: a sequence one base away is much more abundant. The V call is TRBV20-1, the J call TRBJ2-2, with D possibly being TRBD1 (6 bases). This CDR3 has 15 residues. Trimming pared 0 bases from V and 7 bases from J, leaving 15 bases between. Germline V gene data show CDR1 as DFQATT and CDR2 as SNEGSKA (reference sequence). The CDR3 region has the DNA TGCAGTGCTAGAGAAAGGGGGAGATCGGGCGGGGAGCTGTTTTTT. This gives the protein CSARERGRSGGELFF.

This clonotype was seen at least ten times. The CDR3 bases are TGCAGTGCTAGTAAGGGGGGCACTGAAGCTTTCTTT. This codes for CSASKGGTEAFF. The rearrangement joins TRBV20-1 to TRBJ1-1; a possible D gene is TRBD1 (6 bases). Trimming stripped 3 bases from V and 4 bases from J, with 9 bases between. Germline loops: CDR1 DFQATT, CDR2 SNEGSKA (reference sequence). The CDR3 runs 12 residues.

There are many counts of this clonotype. The CDR3 bases are TGCAGCTTTTCCAACAGTGGTCTAGGGCAGTACTTC. This codes for CSFSNSGLGQYF. This chain connects TRBV29-1 to TRBJ2-7; D gene unclear. Germline values: CDR1 SQVTM, CDR2 ANQGSEA. Trimming removed 8 bases at V and 9 bases at J, with 20 bases between. The CDR3 runs to 12 residues.

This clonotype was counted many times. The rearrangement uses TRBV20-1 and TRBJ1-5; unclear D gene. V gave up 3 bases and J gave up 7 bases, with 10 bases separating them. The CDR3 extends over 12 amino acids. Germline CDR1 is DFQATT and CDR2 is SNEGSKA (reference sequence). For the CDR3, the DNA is TGCAGTGCTAGTACCTTCGGCCAGCCCCAGCATTTT. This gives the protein CSASTFGQPQHF.

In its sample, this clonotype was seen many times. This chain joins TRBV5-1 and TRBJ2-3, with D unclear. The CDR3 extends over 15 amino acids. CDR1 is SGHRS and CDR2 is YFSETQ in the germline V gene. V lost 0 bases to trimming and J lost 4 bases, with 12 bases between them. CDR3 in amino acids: CASSLAGSPPDTQYF. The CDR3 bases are TGCGCCAGCAGCTTGGCGGGCTCCCCACCAGATACGCAGTATTTT.

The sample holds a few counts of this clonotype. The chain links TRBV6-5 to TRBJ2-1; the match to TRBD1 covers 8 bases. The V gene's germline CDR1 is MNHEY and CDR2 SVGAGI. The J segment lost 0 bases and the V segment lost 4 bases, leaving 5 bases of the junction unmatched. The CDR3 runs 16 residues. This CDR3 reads CASSSRGPSSYNEQFF. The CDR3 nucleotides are TGTGCCAGCAGTTCCAGGGGGCCAAGCTCCTACAATGAGCAGTTCTTC.

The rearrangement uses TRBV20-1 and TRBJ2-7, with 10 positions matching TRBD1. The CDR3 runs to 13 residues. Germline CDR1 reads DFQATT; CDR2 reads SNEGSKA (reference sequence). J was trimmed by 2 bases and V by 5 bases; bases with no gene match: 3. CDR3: CSAWDRGAYEQYF. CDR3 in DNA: TGCAGTGCTTGGGACAGGGGCGCCTACGAGCAGTACTTC.

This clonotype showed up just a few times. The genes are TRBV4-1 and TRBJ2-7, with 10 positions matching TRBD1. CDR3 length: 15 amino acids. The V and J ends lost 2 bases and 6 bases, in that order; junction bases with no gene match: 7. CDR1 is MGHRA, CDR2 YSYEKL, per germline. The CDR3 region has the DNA TGCGCCAGCAGCCAACCTTGGGACAGGGGAAGCGAGCAGTACTTC. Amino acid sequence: CASSQPWDRGSEQYF.

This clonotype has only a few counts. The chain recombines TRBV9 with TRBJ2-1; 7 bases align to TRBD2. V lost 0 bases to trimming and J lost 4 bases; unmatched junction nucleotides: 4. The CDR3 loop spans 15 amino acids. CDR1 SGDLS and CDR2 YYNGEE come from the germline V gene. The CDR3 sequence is CASSVDPSGYNEQFF. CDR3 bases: TGTGCCAGCAGCGTAGATCCTAGCGGATACAATGAGCAGTTCTTC.

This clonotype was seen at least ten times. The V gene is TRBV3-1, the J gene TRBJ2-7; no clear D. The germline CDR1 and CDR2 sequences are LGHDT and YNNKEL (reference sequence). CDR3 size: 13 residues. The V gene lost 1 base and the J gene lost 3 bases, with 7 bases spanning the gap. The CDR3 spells CASSQVEFYEQYF. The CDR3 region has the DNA TGTGCCAGCAGCCAAGTGGAGTTCTACGAGCAGTACTTC.

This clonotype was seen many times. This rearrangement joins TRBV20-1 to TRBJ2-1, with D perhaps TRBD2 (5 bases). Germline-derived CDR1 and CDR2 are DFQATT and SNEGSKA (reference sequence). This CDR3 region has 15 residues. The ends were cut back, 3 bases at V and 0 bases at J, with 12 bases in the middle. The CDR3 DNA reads TGCAGTGCTAGGGACTTACCGAGCTCCTACAATGAGCAGTTCTTC. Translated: CSARDLPSSYNEQFF.

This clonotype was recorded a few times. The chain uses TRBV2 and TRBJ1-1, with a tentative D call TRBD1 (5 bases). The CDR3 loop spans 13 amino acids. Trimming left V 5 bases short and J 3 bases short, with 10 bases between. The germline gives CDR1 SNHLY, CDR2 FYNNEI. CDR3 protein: CASSRGGYTEAFF. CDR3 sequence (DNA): TGTGCCAGCAGTCGGGGGGGGTACACTGAAGCTTTCTTT.

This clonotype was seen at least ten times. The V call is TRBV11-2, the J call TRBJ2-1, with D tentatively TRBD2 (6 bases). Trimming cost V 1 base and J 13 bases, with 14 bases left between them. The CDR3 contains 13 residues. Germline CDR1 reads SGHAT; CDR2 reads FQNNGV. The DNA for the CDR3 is TGTGCCAGCAGCTTAGTTCCGGGACTCCCTCAGTTCTTC. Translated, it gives CASSLVPGLPQFF. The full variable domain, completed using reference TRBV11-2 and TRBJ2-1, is EAGVAQSPRYKIIEKRQSVAFWCNPISGHATLYWYQQILGQGPKLLIQFQNNGVVDDSQLPKDRFSAERLKGVDSTLKIQPAKLEDSAVYLCASSLVPGLPQFFGPGTRLTVL.

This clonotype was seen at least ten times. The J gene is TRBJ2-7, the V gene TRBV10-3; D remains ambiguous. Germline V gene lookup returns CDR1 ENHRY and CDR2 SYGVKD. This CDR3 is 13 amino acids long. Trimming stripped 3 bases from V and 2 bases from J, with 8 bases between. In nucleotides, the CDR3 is TGTGCCATCAGTGATCCGGGCCCCTACGAGCAGTACTTC. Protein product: CAISDPGPYEQYF.

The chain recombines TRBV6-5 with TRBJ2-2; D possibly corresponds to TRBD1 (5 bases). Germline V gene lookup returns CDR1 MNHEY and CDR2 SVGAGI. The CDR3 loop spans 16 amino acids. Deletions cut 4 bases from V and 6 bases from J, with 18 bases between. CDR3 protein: CASSFGWGRLSGELFF. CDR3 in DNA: TGTGCCAGCAGTTTTGGATGGGGCCGCCTCTCCGGGGAGCTGTTTTTT.

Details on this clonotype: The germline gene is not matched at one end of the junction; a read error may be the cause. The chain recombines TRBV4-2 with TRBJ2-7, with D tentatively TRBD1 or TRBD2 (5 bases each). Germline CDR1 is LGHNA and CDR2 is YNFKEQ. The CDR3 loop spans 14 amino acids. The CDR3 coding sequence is TGTGCCATCAGCCCCCGGGACCGCTGCTACGAGCAGTACTTC. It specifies CAISPRDRCYEQYF.